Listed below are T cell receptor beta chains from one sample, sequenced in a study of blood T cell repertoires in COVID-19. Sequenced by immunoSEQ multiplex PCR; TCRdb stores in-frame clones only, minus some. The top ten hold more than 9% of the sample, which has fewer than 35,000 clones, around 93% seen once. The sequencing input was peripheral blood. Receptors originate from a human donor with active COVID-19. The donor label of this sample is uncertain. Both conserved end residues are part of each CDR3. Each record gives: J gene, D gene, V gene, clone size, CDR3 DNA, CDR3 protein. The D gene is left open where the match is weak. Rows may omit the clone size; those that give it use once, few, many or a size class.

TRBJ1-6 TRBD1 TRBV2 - TGTGCCAGCAAACGGACAGGGGGCAATAGCTCACCCCTCCACTTT CASKRTGGNSSPLHF
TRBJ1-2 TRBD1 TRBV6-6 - TGTGCCAGCAGTTACGGGAACAGGGGGAACTATGGCTACACCTTC CASSYGNRGNYGYTF
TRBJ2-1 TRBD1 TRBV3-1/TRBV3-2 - TGTGCCAGCAGTCCTGGACAGGAAACCTACAATGAGCAGTTCTTC CASSPGQETYNEQFF
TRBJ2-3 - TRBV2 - TGTGCCAGCTCGTTGGGGAGCCCCGCTAGCACAGATACGCAGTATTTT CASSLGSPASTDTQYF
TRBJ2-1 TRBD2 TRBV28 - TGTGCCAATACGGGCGGGAGCCCCTACAATGAGCAGTTCTTC CANTGGSPYNEQFF
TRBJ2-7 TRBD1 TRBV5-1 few TGCGCCAGCAGCTTGGCCCGAACAGGGGGCTCCTACGAGCAGTACTTC CASSLARTGGSYEQYF
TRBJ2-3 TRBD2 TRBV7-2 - TGTGCCAGCAGCTTAGGGGGACTATCCACAGATACGCAGTATTTT CASSLGGLSTDTQYF
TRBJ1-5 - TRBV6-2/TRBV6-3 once TGTGCCAGCAGTTACTCGAAGGGGATTTCAGGATATAGCAATCAGCCCCAGCATTTT CASSYSKGISGYSNQPQHF
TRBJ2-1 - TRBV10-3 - TGTGCCATCAGGTCGGGACAATCCAATGAGCAGTTCTTC CAIRSGQSNEQFF
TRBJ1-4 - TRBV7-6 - TGTGCCAGCAGCCTCCGTGCGGGGGAAAGGATTAATGAAAAACTGTTTTTT CASSLRAGERINEKLFF
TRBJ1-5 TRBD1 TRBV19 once TGTGCCAGTAGTATGCGACAGGGTAATAGCAATCAGCCCCAGCATTTT CASSMRQGNSNQPQHF
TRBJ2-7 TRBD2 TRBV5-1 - TGCGCCAGCAGCCCCGGGGGTAGCGGGGGGGAGTACTACGAGCAGTACTTC CASSPGGSGGEYYEQYF
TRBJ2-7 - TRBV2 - TGTGCCAGCAGTGAGGGCAGGGGGGTCTACGAGCAGTACTTC CASSEGRGVYEQYF
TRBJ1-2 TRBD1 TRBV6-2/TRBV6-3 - TGTGCCAGCAGCCCCGGGACAGGGGGCGGGCTCTATGGCTACACCTTC CASSPGTGGGLYGYTF